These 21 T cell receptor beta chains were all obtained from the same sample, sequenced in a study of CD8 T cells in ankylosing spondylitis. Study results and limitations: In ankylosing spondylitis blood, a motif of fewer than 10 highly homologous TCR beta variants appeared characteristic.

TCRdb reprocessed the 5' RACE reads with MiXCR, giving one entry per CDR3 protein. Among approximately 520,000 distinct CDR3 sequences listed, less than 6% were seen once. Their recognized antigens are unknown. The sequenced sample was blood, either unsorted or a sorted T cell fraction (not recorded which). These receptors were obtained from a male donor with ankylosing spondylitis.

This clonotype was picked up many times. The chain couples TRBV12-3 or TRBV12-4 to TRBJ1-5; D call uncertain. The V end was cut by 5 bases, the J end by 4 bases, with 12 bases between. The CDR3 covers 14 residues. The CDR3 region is CASSDRARNQPQHF. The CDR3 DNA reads TGTGCCAGCAGTGACCGGGCCCGGAATCAGCCCCAGCATTTT.

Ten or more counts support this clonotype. The CDR3 protein is CSAIGGASGRTDTQYF. Here the CDR3 DNA reads TGCAGTGCTATAGGAGGGGCTAGCGGGAGAACAGATACGCAGTATTTT. This chain links TRBV20-1 with TRBJ2-3, with 10 positions matching TRBD2. Germline assignment: CDR1 DFQATT and CDR2 SNEGSKA (reference sequence). V lost 4 bases to trimming and J lost 3 bases; unmatched junction nucleotides: 10. The CDR3 is made up of 16 amino acids.

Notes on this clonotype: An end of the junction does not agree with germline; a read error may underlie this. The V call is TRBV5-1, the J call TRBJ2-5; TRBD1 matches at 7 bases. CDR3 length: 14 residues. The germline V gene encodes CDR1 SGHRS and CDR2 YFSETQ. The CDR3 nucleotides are TGCGCCAGCAGCTTGGAAGGGGGCCAAGAGACCCAGTCCTTC. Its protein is CASSLEGGQETQSF.

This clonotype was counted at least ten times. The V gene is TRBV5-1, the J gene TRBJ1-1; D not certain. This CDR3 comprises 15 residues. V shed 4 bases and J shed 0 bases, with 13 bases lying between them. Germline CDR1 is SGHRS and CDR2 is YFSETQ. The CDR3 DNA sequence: TGCGCCAGCAGCCCTAGGAATCGGATGAACACTGAAGCTTTCTTT. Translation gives CASSPRNRMNTEAFF.

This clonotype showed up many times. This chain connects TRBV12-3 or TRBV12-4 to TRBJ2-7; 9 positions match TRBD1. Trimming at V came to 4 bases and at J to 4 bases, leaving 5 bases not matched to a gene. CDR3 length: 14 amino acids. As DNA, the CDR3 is TGTGCCAGCAGTTCCACCGGGACAGGGTACGAGCAGTACTTC. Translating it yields CASSSTGTGYEQYF.

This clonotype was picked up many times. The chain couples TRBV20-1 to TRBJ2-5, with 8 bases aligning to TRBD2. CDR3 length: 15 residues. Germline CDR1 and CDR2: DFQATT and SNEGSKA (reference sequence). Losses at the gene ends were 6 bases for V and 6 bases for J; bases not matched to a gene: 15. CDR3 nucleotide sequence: TGCAGTGCCCTACCCCGGGGGGGCCTTCCAAAGACCCAGTACTTC. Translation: CSALPRGGLPKTQYF.

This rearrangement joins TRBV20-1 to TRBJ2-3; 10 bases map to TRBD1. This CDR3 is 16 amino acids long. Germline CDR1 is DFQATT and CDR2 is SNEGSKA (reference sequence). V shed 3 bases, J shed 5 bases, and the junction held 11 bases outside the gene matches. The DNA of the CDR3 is TGCAGTGCTAGGAGAGGGGACAGGGGCCACAGAGATACGCAGTATTTT. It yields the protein CSARRGDRGHRDTQYF.

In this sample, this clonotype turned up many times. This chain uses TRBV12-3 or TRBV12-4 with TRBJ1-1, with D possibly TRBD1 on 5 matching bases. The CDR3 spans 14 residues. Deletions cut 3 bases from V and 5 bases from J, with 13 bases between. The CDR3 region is CASSFVQGVTEAFF. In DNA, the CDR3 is TGTGCCAGCAGTTTTGTGCAGGGAGTAACTGAAGCTTTCTTT.

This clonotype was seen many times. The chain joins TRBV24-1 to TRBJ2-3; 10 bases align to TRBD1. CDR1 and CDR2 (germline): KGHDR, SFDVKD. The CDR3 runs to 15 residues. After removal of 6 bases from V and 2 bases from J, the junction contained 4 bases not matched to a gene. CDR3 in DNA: TGTGCCACCAGTCCCGGGACAGGGGCCACAGATACGCAGTATTTT. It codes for CATSPGTGATDTQYF.

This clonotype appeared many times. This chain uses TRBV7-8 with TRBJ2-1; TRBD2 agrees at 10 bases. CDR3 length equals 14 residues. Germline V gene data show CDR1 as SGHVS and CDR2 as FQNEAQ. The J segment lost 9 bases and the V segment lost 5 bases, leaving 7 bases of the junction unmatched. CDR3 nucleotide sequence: TGTGCCAGCAGCCCGTTGACTAGCGGGTCTGAGCAGTTCTTC. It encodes CASSPLTSGSEQFF.

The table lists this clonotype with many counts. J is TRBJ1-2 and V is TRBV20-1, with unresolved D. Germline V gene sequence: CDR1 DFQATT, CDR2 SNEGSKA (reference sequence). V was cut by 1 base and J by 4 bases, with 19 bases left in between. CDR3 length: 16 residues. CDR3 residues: CSARAKTSTKIYGYTF. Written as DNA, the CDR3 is TGCAGTGCTAGAGCCAAAACTTCGACAAAGATCTATGGCTACACCTTC.

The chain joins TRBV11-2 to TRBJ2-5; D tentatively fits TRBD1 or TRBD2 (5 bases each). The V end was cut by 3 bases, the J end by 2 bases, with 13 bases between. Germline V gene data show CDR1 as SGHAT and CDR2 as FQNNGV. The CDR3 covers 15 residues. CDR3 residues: CASSFGTVFQETQYF. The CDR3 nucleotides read TGTGCCAGCAGCTTCGGGACCGTCTTTCAAGAGACCCAGTACTTC.

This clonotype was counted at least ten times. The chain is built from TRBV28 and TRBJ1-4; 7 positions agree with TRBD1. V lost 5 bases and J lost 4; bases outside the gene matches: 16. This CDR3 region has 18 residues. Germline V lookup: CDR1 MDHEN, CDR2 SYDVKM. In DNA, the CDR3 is TGTGCCAGCAGTCCTCTGATAAGTGCAGGGGGGGATAATGAAAAACTGTTTTTT. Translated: CASSPLISAGGDNEKLFF.

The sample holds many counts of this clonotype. CDR3 nucleotides: TGTGCCACCAGTGACCCAAGGACAGGTACCTACGAGCAGTACTTC. This gives the protein CATSDPRTGTYEQYF. This chain connects TRBV24-1 to TRBJ2-7, with 7 bases matching TRBD1. The CDR3 runs 15 residues. The germline CDR1 and CDR2 sequences are KGHDR and SFDVKD. Trimming removed 4 bases from V and 2 bases from J; junction bases left unmatched: 7.

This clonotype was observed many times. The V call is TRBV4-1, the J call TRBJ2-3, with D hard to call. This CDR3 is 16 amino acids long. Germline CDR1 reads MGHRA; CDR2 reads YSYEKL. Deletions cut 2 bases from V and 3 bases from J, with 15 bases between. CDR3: CASSQPTARLTDTQYF. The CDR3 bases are TGCGCCAGCAGCCAACCTACCGCCAGGCTGACAGATACGCAGTATTTT.

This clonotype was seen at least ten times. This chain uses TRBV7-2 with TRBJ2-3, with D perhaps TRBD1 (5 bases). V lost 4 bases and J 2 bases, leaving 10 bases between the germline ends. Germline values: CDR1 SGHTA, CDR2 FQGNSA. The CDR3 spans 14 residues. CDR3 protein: CASSSRGLTDTQYF. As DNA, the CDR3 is TGTGCCAGCAGCTCTAGGGGCCTCACAGATACGCAGTATTTT.

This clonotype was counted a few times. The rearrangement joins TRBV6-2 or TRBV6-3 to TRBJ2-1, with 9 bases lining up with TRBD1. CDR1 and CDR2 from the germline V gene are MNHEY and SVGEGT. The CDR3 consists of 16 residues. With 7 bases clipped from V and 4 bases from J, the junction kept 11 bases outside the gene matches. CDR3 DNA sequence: TGTGCCAGCATAAATGGGCCGGGACAGGGATACAATGAGCAGTTCTTC. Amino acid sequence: CASINGPGQGYNEQFF.

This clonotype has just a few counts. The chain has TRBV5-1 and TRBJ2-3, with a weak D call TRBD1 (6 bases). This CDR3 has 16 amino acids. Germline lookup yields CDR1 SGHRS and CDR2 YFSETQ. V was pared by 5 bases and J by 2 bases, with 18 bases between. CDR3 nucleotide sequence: TGCGCCAGCAGAGGGTTCACAGGGTCACACACAGATACGCAGTATTTT. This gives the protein CASRGFTGSHTDTQYF.

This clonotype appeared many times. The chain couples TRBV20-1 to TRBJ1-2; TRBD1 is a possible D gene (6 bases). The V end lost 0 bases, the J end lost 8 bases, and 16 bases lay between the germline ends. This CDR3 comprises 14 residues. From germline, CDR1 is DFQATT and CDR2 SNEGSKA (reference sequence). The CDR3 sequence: CSARESGQRAGYTF. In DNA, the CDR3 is TGCAGTGCTAGAGAGTCCGGACAGAGGGCCGGCTACACCTTC.

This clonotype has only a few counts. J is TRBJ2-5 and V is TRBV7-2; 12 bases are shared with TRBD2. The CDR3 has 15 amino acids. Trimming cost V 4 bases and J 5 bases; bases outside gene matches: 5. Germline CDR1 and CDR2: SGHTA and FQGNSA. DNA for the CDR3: TGTGCCAGCAGCTCCCGGACTAGCGGGAAGGAGACCCAGTACTTC. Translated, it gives CASSSRTSGKETQYF.

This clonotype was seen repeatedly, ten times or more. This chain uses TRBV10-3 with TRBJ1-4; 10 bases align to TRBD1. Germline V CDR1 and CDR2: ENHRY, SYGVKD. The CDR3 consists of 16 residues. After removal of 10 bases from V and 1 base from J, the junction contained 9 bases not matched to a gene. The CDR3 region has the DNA TGTGCCACTCGTCCCGGGACAGGGGAAACTAATGAAAAACTGTTTTTT. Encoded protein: CATRPGTGETNEKLFF.